Described below is a single T cell receptor (beta chain) sequence and its context. These data are taken from a study of blood T cell repertoires in COVID-19. At the level of the study: Material from acute and convalescent COVID-19 was sourced from the United States, Italy and Spain. PBMCs, B-cell-depleted T cells, or T cells were the source of the cDNA or gDNA that made up the material.

It was during active infection that Seattle patients were enrolled and then longitudinally followed. Original data processing: It was from reference gene primer amplification that nucleated cell counts were estimated. TCRdb keeps only in-frame clones here, not all; method: immunoSEQ multiplex PCR. V and J calls plus clone size are reproduced from that table; the DNA served to infer D and trimming. The profile shows 70,000 to 100,000 clones, about 83% of them singletons. Per the germline V gene, CDR1 is SNHLY and CDR2 is FYNNEI. V lost 6 bases and J lost 2, with 18 bases in between. This CDR3 has 16 residues.

V is TRBV2 and J is TRBJ2-3; tentatively, D is TRBD2 (6 bases). The TCR was taken from a woman in her sixties or seventies with COVID-19, enrolled during active disease. Sample: peripheral blood. The DNA for the CDR3 is TGTGCCAGCAGCTGGGAGGAAGGGCCTCTCACAGATACGCAGTATTTT. As protein: CASSWEEGPLTDTQYF.